This is a list of T cell receptor beta chains from one sample in a study of HIV-infected patients and healthy controls. One entry per CDR3 protein, called by TCRdb with MiXCR from the 5' RACE reads. The sample holds 15,000 to 20,000 distinct CDR3 sequences, more than 7.5% seen once. The sequencing input was blood. These receptors were taken from an adult in good health. The CDR3 runs from the conserved cysteine through the conserved F or W.

CASSPKREGRDTQYF TRBJ2-3 TRBV7-9
CASSEAPGADETQYF TRBJ2-5 TRBV6-1
CASYRGRNSPLHF TRBJ1-6 TRBV10-2
CASSYSGSSYNEQFF TRBJ2-1 TRBV6-5
CASSQPQGLAGYYNEQFF TRBJ2-1 TRBV3-1
CASRREIRANTGELFF TRBJ2-2 TRBV27
CASSSTGTTGELFF TRBJ2-2 TRBV7-9
CASSSRTSGTSGTQYF TRBJ2-3 TRBV7-2
CAAMGELSYEQYF TRBJ2-7 TRBV28
CSAKDQLGTDTQYF TRBJ2-3 TRBV20-1
CASSFPPNTEAFF TRBJ1-1 TRBV12-3/TRBV12-4
CASRLDRHNEQFF TRBJ2-1 TRBV7-9
CASSDFTRKFSYNEQFF TRBJ2-1 TRBV5-1
CSAGTSGRTDTQYF TRBJ2-3 TRBV20-1
CASTGTNSYNEQFF TRBJ2-1 TRBV19
CASSQDGPGETQYF TRBJ2-5 TRBV4-1
CASSAEGGGLYGYTF TRBJ1-2 TRBV9
CASRAHTGRLNTEAFF TRBJ1-1 TRBV28
CASSQVLGGNEQYF TRBJ2-7 TRBV28
CASSLAGGKETQYF TRBJ2-5 TRBV7-2
CSVEEKGRGNYGYTF TRBJ1-2 TRBV29-1
CASSQYEPGLLLRAGNQPQHF TRBJ1-5 TRBV6-1
CASSFRENTGELFF TRBJ2-2 TRBV12-3/TRBV12-4
CASSLTGGFEQYF TRBJ2-7 TRBV7-9
CSARDGYEQYF TRBJ2-7 TRBV29-1
CSVEDPTSGSYEQFF TRBJ2-1 TRBV29-1
CASSSGTFEQYF TRBJ2-7 TRBV7-9
CASSWGDSYNEQFF TRBJ2-1 TRBV5-1
CASSVEERPQETQYF TRBJ2-5 TRBV9
CASSELGGGQPQHF TRBJ1-5 TRBV2
CASSYGDRVTEAFF TRBJ1-1 TRBV6-2/TRBV6-3
CASSLVGGDTEAFF TRBJ1-1 TRBV5-1
CASSSPSYEQYF TRBJ2-7 TRBV19
CASSQPGGYTF TRBJ1-2 TRBV3-1
CASSQGGRGESIQYF TRBJ2-4 TRBV3-1
CASSPPGLPSNEQFF TRBJ2-1 TRBV7-9
CASSPRTRPGADTQYF TRBJ2-3 TRBV5-1
CASSLRRGQGRGEQYF TRBJ2-7 TRBV27
CASSEAGVKNIQYF TRBJ2-4 TRBV5-4
CASSYADAYEQYF TRBJ2-7 TRBV6-6